These T cell receptor beta chains were read from a single sample in a study of T-cell memory formation after mild COVID-19. MiXCR, applied by TCRdb to the 5' RACE reads, yields one record per CDR3 protein. Among roughly 160,000 distinct CDR3 sequences listed, approximately 10% were seen once. Sample: PBMCs or a T cell subset sorted from them (not recorded which). The receptors originated from a man between 18 and 35 years old who had mild COVID-19 (a few samples of this study predate the infection). Cell type and time point are not known. Both conserved end residues are part of each CDR3. The size entry is marked missing in some rows and otherwise reads once, few, many or a size class.

V: TRBV20-1; J: TRBJ2-7; size: -; CDR3: CSALPRSSYEQYF
V: TRBV4-1; J: TRBJ2-4; size: medium-sized; CDR3: CATSGAGFLAKNIQYF
V: TRBV10-3; J: TRBJ1-4; size: -; CDR3: CAISARGADEKLFF
V: TRBV4-1; J: TRBJ2-3; size: -; CDR3: CASSPLGLAGTTDTQYF
V: TRBV7-2; J: TRBJ1-6; size: -; CDR3: CASSLDRGYSPLHF
V: TRBV9; J: TRBJ1-1; size: -; CDR3: CASSRLTGASGTEAFF
V: TRBV4-2; J: TRBJ1-4; size: few; CDR3: CASSPEQGANEKLFF
V: TRBV20-1; J: TRBJ2-3; size: few; CDR3: CSARIPTGADTQYF
V: TRBV7-2; J: TRBJ1-6; size: -; CDR3: CASSLAKTGFGSPLHF
V: TRBV7-8; J: TRBJ1-1; size: -; CDR3: CASSSRFGTSNTEAFF
V: TRBV7-9; J: TRBJ2-7; size: few; CDR3: CASSFGQGPYEQYF
V: TRBV5-1; J: TRBJ2-1; size: -; CDR3: CASSFWRDRANEQFF
V: TRBV5-6; J: TRBJ2-3; size: few; CDR3: CASSLRVISTDTQYF
V: TRBV20-1; J: TRBJ2-1; size: many; CDR3: CSARARRPWSYNEQFF